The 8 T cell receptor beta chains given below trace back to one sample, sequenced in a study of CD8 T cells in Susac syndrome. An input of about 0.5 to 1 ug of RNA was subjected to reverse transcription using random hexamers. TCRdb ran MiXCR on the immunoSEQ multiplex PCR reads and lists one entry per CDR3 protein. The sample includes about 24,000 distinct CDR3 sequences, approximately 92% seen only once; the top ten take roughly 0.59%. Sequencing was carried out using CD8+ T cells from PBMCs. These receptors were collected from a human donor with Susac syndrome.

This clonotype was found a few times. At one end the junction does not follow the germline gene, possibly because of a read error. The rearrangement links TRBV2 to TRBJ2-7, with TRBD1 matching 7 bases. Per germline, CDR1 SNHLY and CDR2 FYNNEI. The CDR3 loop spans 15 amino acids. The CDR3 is CASSERQGIPYKQYF. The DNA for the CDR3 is TGTGCCAGCAGTGAGCGACAGGGTATCCCCTACAAGCAGTACTTC.

DNA for the CDR3: TGCAGTGCTAGTCCTACAGGGTCCTACGAGCAGTACTTC. Protein: CSASPTGSYEQYF. V usage is TRBV20-1 and J usage is TRBJ2-7; a possible D gene is TRBD1 (6 bases). The CDR3 sequence is 13 residues long. Germline values: CDR1 DFQATT, CDR2 SNEGSKA (reference sequence). V was trimmed by 3 bases and J by 1 base, leaving 10 bases between them.

The CDR3 protein is CASSDGTVYEQYF. The CDR3 nucleotides read TGTGCCAGCAGCGACGGGACAGTTTACGAGCAGTACTTC. The gene calls are TRBV11-3 and TRBJ2-7, with 7 bases matching TRBD1. CDR1 is SGHNT and CDR2 is YENEEA in the germline V gene. The V gene end was trimmed by 5 bases and the J gene end by 4 bases; junction bases not matched to a gene: 5. CDR3 size: 13 residues.

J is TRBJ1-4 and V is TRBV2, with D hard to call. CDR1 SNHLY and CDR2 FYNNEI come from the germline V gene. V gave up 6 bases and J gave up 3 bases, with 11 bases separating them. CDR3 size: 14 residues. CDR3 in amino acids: CASRANGANEKLFF. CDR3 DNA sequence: TGTGCCAGCAGGGCTAACGGAGCTAATGAAAAACTGTTTTTT.

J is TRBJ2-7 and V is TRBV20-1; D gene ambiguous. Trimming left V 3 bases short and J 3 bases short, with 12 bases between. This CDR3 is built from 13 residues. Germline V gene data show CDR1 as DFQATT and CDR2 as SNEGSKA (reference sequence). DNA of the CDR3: TGCAGTGCTAGCATGCCCCGACACTACGAGCAGTACTTC. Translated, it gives CSASMPRHYEQYF.

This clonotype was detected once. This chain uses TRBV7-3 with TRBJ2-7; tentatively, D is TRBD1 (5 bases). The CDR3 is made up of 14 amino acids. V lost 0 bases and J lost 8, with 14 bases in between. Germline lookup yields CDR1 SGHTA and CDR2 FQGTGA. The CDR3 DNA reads TGTGCCAGCAGCTTAACCAGTCCCGCGGACAAGCAGTACTTC. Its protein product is CASSLTSPADKQYF.

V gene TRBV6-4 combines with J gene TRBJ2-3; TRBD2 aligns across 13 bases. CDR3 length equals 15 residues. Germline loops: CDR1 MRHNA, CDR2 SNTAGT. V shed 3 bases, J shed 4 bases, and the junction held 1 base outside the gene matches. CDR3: CASSELAGGPDTQYF. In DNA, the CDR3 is TGTGCCAGCAGTGAACTAGCGGGGGGGCCAGATACGCAGTATTTT.

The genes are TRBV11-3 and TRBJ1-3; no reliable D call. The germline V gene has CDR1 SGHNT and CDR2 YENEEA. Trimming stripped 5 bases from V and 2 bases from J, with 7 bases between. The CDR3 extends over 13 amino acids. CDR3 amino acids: CASSPTTGNTIYF. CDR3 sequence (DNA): TGTGCCAGCAGCCCGACAACTGGAAACACCATATATTTT.